These 20 T cell receptor beta chains were sequenced from one sample in a study of cytomegalovirus exposure and HLA in healthy donors. The repertoire was sequenced with immunoSEQ multiplex PCR; TCRdb's copy has only in-frame clones and lacks some. The sample records a few hundred thousand clones, around nine tenths being singletons. Sequencing was done on a sample of PBMCs. The receptors here all came from a woman aged 18-30 years in good health and CMV-seronegative.

The genes are TRBV6-1 and TRBJ2-7; 9 positions agree with TRBD2. CDR1 and CDR2 (germline): MNHNS, SASEGT. After removal of 3 bases from V and 3 bases from J, the junction contained 6 bases not matched to a gene. This CDR3 has 15 amino acids. The CDR3 region is CASSESGLAYYEQYF. Written as DNA, the CDR3 is TGTGCCAGCAGTGAGAGCGGACTAGCGTACTACGAGCAGTACTTC.

CDR3 loop: CASSQLGQGSTDTQYF. The CDR3 nucleotides are TGCGCCAGCAGTCAATTGGGACAGGGAAGCACAGATACGCAGTATTTT. The chain is built from TRBV23-1 and TRBJ2-3, with TRBD1 identical over 9 bases. TRBV23-1 carries the ORF label, with uncertain function. This CDR3 comprises 16 residues. With V trimmed by 1 base and J by 0 bases, 2 bases remained unmatched.

This rearrangement joins TRBV4-1 to TRBJ2-1; possible D gene TRBD2, 5 bases. The germline V gene encodes CDR1 MGHRA and CDR2 YSYEKL. The CDR3 has 12 residues. Trimming cost V 0 bases and J 13 bases, with 10 bases left between them. CDR3 bases: TGCGCCAGCAGCCAAGATACCCTAGCTCAGTTCTTC. This translates into CASSQDTLAQFF.

The sample holds one count of this clone. V and J are TRBV9 and TRBJ2-1; 10 bases match TRBD2. V shed 3 bases, J shed 6 bases, and the junction held 9 bases outside the gene matches. Germline V CDR1 and CDR2: SGDLS, YYNGEE. This CDR3 is built from 16 residues. CDR3 nucleotides: TGTGCCAGCAGCGGCGCTCCTAGCGGGGGAAGCAATGAGCAGTTCTTC. It encodes CASSGAPSGGSNEQFF.

The chain is built from TRBV28 and TRBJ2-2, with TRBD1 identical over 9 bases. Trimming took 9 bases from V and 4 from J; bases not matched to a gene: 15. Looked up from germline, CDR1 is MDHEN and CDR2 is SYDVKM. The CDR3 covers 17 residues. As DNA, the CDR3 is TGTGCCAGTCATACGGGGACAGGGTTTCAAAGCACCGGGGAGCTGTTTTTT. It specifies CASHTGTGFQSTGELFF.

The chain employs TRBV5-6 and TRBJ2-5; 12 positions match TRBD2. Trimming removed 3 bases from V and 5 bases from J; junction bases left unmatched: 14. Germline CDR1 reads SGHDT; CDR2 reads YYEEEE. The CDR3 loop spans 18 amino acids. CDR3 protein: CASSYRLAGVSLEETQYF. The CDR3 DNA follows: TGTGCCAGCAGCTACCGACTAGCGGGAGTAAGTTTGGAGGAGACCCAGTACTTC.

The chain links TRBV28 to TRBJ1-5, with 7 bases that match TRBD1. The CDR3 spans 13 residues. Germline loops: CDR1 MDHEN, CDR2 SYDVKM. The V gene end was trimmed by 8 bases and the J gene end by 9 bases; junction bases not matched to a gene: 10. The CDR3 protein is CASLTGNRRPQHF. In DNA, the CDR3 is TGTGCCAGCCTGACAGGGAACCGTCGGCCCCAGCATTTT.

V usage is TRBV27 and J usage is TRBJ2-5; 12 bases line up with TRBD2. The V and J ends lost 5 bases and 4 bases, in that order; junction bases with no gene match: 5. Germline-derived CDR1 and CDR2 are MNHEY and SMNVEV (reference sequence). This CDR3 has 15 amino acids. CDR3 nucleotides: TGTGCCAGCAGTCCCGGACTAGCGGGGACAGAGACCCAGTACTTC. Its translation: CASSPGLAGTETQYF.

This sequence joins TRBV28 and TRBJ2-4; 7 bases match TRBD2. V shed 2 bases, J shed 0 bases, and the junction held 10 bases outside the gene matches. The CDR3 spans 18 residues. CDR1 and CDR2 (germline): MDHEN, SYDVKM. CDR3 sequence reads: CASSLESSGSTAKNIQYF. The DNA for the CDR3 is TGTGCCAGCAGTTTAGAGTCTAGCGGATCTACAGCCAAAAACATTCAGTACTTC.

This chain joins TRBV5-1 and TRBJ2-1; no firm D call. V lost 6 bases and J lost 0, with 13 bases in between. Germline CDR1 SGHRS, CDR2 YFSETQ. The CDR3 is made up of 15 amino acids. CDR3 bases: TGCGCCAGCACCCGTGACTGGAGCTCCTACAATGAGCAGTTCTTC. Protein: CASTRDWSSYNEQFF.

The chain joins TRBV4-1 to TRBJ1-1; D not certain. The CDR3 has 13 amino acids. V dropped 1 base and J dropped 6 bases, with 9 bases sitting between them. The V gene's germline CDR1 is MGHRA and CDR2 YSYEKL. This CDR3 reads CASSQGGVAEAFF. The CDR3 coding sequence is TGCGCCAGCAGCCAAGGGGGAGTGGCTGAAGCTTTCTTT.

As DNA, the CDR3 is TGTGCCAGCAGTTACGGACAGGGGGTCTACGAGCAGTACTTC. Translating it yields CASSYGQGVYEQYF. The rearrangement uses TRBV6-5 and TRBJ2-7; TRBD1 matches 10 bases. CDR1 and CDR2 (germline): MNHEY, SVGAGI. CDR3 length: 14 amino acids. Trimming took 2 bases from V and 3 from J; bases not matched to a gene: 1.

The chain employs TRBV27 and TRBJ2-3, with 8 bases that match TRBD2. The CDR3 consists of 14 residues. With V trimmed by 11 bases and J by 4 bases, 11 bases remained unmatched. CDR1 and CDR2 from the germline V gene are MNHEY and SMNVEV (reference sequence). Written as DNA, the CDR3 is TGTGCCTGCGCGGCGGGAGGTTTCCCAGATACGCAGTATTTT. The encoded protein is CACAAGGFPDTQYF.

V gene TRBV14 combines with J gene TRBJ1-1; D call uncertain. Germline CDR1 is SGHDN and CDR2 is FVKESK. Trimming took off 2 bases at V and 3 bases at J, with 7 bases between the two ends. The CDR3 totals 13 residues. The CDR3 loop is CASSQSTDTEAFF. The CDR3 DNA sequence: TGTGCCAGCAGCCAAAGCACAGACACTGAAGCTTTCTTT.

The chain combines TRBV7-2 with TRBJ2-7; D is perhaps TRBD2 (5 bases). Germline CDR1 SGHTA, CDR2 FQGNSA. The CDR3 is 15 residues long. Trimming pared 4 bases from V and 0 bases from J, leaving 13 bases between. The CDR3 nucleotides read TGTGCCAGCAGCTCAGTTGGGGAGAGCTCCTACGAGCAGTACTTC. Translating gives CASSSVGESSYEQYF.

The chain employs TRBV28 and TRBJ1-5; TRBD1 matches 12 bases. CDR1 is MDHEN, CDR2 SYDVKM, per germline. Trimming took 5 bases from V and 7 from J; bases not matched to a gene: 6. This CDR3 comprises 15 residues. The CDR3 sequence is CASSEGTGGWQPQHF. CDR3 coding DNA: TGTGCCAGCAGTGAGGGGACAGGGGGCTGGCAGCCCCAGCATTTT.

This clone was detected a few times. The chain recombines TRBV7-8 with TRBJ1-5; no clear D gene. This CDR3 is 15 amino acids long. In germline, CDR1 is SGHVS, CDR2 FQNEAQ. The V end lost 2 bases, the J end lost 4 bases, and 12 bases lay between the germline ends. CDR3 sequence: CASSLSRAGNQPQHF. The CDR3 nucleotides read TGTGCCAGCAGCTTATCCCGGGCGGGTAATCAGCCCCAGCATTTT.

The chain joins TRBV7-3 to TRBJ2-2, with TRBD1 as a possible D gene (5 bases). The CDR3 is 18 amino acids. Germline assignment: CDR1 SGHTA and CDR2 FQGTGA. Trimming pared 5 bases from V and 2 bases from J, leaving 21 bases between. CDR3 bases: TGTGCCAGCAGCCCGACGAGTGTAGTGTGGGGCAACACCGGGGAGCTGTTTTTT. Amino acids: CASSPTSVVWGNTGELFF.

The CDR3 DNA is TGTGCCAGCAAACGACTAGCGGGAGGGCAAGATACGCAGTATTTT. Residues: CASKRLAGGQDTQYF. V gene TRBV6-4 combines with J gene TRBJ2-3; 14 bases match TRBD2. There are 15 residues in the CDR3. After removal of 7 bases from V and 5 bases from J, the junction contained 5 bases not matched to a gene. CDR1 and CDR2 (germline): MRHNA, SNTAGT.

Here the CDR3 reads CASSIGAGMVYGYTF. In DNA form, the CDR3 reads TGTGCCAGTAGTATAGGAGCAGGGATGGTCTATGGCTACACCTTC. V is TRBV19 and J is TRBJ1-2; a possible D gene is TRBD1 (5 bases). CDR1 and CDR2 from the germline V gene are LNHDA and SQIVND (reference sequence). Trimming removed 1 base from V and 4 bases from J, with 13 bases in between. This CDR3 comprises 15 residues.